The sequence of this TCR beta chain was determined in a study of CD8+ T cells in alopecia areata. As to treatment: oral pan-JAK inhibitor, 5-10 mg twice daily. Alopecia areata patients had lesional scalp punch biopsies and peripheral blood taken from them. RNA, once extracted, was reverse transcribed into cDNA for use as the sequencing template. Sequencing used immunoSEQ multiplex PCR; TCRdb keeps in-frame clones, though not all of them. The repertoire has fewer than 25,000 clones, just under 60% of them found once; the top ten carry around 8%. In the case of this clone: Its antigen is unknown.

The V gene end was trimmed by 5 bases and the J gene end by 7 bases; junction bases not matched to a gene: 17. CDR3 size: 18 residues. Germline-derived CDR1 and CDR2 are SNHLY and FYNNEI. Study-wide results and caveats: Having one nonresponder leaves uncertain how baseline CD8+ expansion relates to response. It was lesional scalp, especially alopecia totalis/universalis, that showed higher clonality than normal scalp. During tofacitinib treatment, many expanded lesional clones remained in scalp and blood. Scalp repertoires also include resident alphabeta T cells from normal skin.

This TCR was sampled from a human donor with alopecia areata. V gene TRBV2 combines with J gene TRBJ2-1, with 10 bases matching TRBD1. Material: skin, obtained at week 4, from a patient treated with tofacitinib. The CDR3: CASSRLDPRQGAWNEQFF. The CDR3 DNA sequence: TGTGCCAGCAGTCGACTCGACCCTAGACAGGGGGCGTGGAATGAGCAGTTCTTC.